The 30 T cell receptor beta chains in this list originate from one sample, sequenced in a study of blood T cell repertoires in COVID-19. Assay used: immunoSEQ multiplex PCR; TCRdb lists only in-frame clones, some missing. The sample includes 95,000 or so clones, about 87% of them seen just once. Sequenced: peripheral blood. The receptors derive from a human donor in a cohort sampled during active COVID-19.

This chain uses TRBV4-2 with TRBJ1-6; 7 bases match TRBD1. Germline values: CDR1 LGHNA, CDR2 YNFKEQ. J lost 0 bases, V lost 2 bases, and 4 bases had no gene match. The CDR3 spans 17 residues. The CDR3 is CASSQQQGSSYNSPLHF. CDR3 DNA: TGTGCCAGCAGCCAACAACAGGGGAGCTCCTATAATTCACCCCTCCACTTT.

The chain uses TRBV19 and TRBJ1-2; 10 bases map to TRBD1. Germline assignment: CDR1 LNHDA and CDR2 SQIVND (reference sequence). V was clipped by 3 bases and J by 5 bases; unmatched bases: 9. The CDR3 is made up of 16 amino acids. The CDR3 DNA reads as TGTGCCAGTAGTATTCCTCTCCGGGACAGGGGTTATGGCTACACCTTC. This sequence encodes CASSIPLRDRGYGYTF. The variable domain in full, completed from reference TRBV19 and TRBJ1-2, reads DGGITQSPKYLFRKEGQNVTLSCEQNLNHDAMYWYRQDPGQGLRLIYYSQIVNDFQKGDIAEGYSVSREKKESFPLTVTSAQKNPTAFYLCASSIPLRDRGYGYTFGSGTRLTVV.

The rearrangement joins TRBV19 to TRBJ2-3, with D perhaps TRBD2 (6 bases). In germline, CDR1 is LNHDA, CDR2 SQIVND (reference sequence). This CDR3 contains 14 residues. V was shortened by 10 bases and J by 2 bases, with 16 bases between the two germline ends. CDR3 loop: CATEDGGDTDTQYF. The CDR3 DNA sequence: TGTGCCACCGAAGATGGCGGGGACACAGATACGCAGTATTTT. The full variable domain, in which reference TRBV19 and TRBJ2-3 provide the parts outside the CDR3, is DGGITQSPKYLFRKEGQNVTLSCEQNLNHDAMYWYRQDPGQGLRLIYYSQIVNDFQKGDIAEGYSVSREKKESFPLTVTSAQKNPTAFYLCATEDGGDTDTQYFGPGTRLTVL.

This sequence joins TRBV7-6 and TRBJ2-1, with D maybe TRBD1 (6 bases). Trimming took 1 base from V and 2 from J, leaving 9 bases between them. The CDR3 has 15 amino acids. Germline loops: CDR1 SGHVS, CDR2 FNYEAQ. DNA for the CDR3: TGTGCCAGCAGCTTAGGGGACACTACCTACAATGAGCAGTTCTTC. Encoded protein: CASSLGDTTYNEQFF.

This chain joins TRBV6-1 and TRBJ1-4; D may be TRBD1 (5 bases). The V end lost 3 bases, the J end lost 8 bases, and 13 bases lay between the germline ends. In germline, CDR1 is MNHNS, CDR2 SASEGT. The length of the CDR3 is 14 residues. The CDR3 region is CASSEGGAGEKLFF. The CDR3, as DNA: TGTGCCAGCAGTGAGGGAGGGGCGGGGGAAAAACTGTTTTTT.

The chain uses TRBV28 and TRBJ1-2; 7 bases are shared with TRBD1. The V gene end was trimmed by 4 bases and the J gene end by 14 bases; junction bases not matched to a gene: 10. The CDR3 has 12 residues. Germline V gene lookup returns CDR1 MDHEN and CDR2 SYDVKM. DNA of the CDR3: TGTGCCAGCAGTTCGTCGAGGGGGCGTTGGACCTTC. The encoded protein is CASSSSRGRWTF.

This clone was found a few times. The chain joins TRBV4-1 to TRBJ1-3; no clear D gene. V gave up 0 bases and J gave up 4 bases, with 10 bases separating them. The CDR3 totals 15 residues. Germline CDR1 and CDR2: MGHRA and YSYEKL. The CDR3 region is CASSQDLESGNTIYF. DNA of the CDR3: TGCGCCAGCAGCCAAGATCTGGAGAGCGGAAACACCATATATTTT.

The V and J genes are TRBV7-2 and TRBJ2-3; TRBD2 aligns across 8 bases. Germline V CDR1 and CDR2: SGHTA, FQGNSA. The CDR3 runs to 17 residues. V shed 2 bases and J 2 bases; nucleotides not matched to a gene: 9. The CDR3 spells CASSLSSGGPPTDTQYF. CDR3 nucleotide sequence: TGTGCCAGCAGCTTATCCTCGGGGGGGCCTCCCACAGATACGCAGTATTTT.

A remark on this clone: A junction boundary mismatches the germline segment, possibly from a read error. The rearrangement uses TRBV7-9 and TRBJ2-3, with a possible D match to TRBD1 (5 bases). This CDR3 spans 13 amino acids. Germline V gene sequence: CDR1 SEHNR, CDR2 FQNEAQ (reference sequence). CDR3 coding DNA: TGTGCCAGCAGCTTAGGTTTGGCAGGGCGGCTGGATTTT. Its translation: CASSLGLAGRLDF.

Concerning this clone: One junction end does not reproduce the germline sequence, and a read error may be involved. The identical CDR3 is also encoded by other nucleotide sequences in the sample. The chain combines TRBV3-1 (or the pseudogene TRBV3-2) with TRBJ2-7; possibly TRBD1 for D (5 bases). The CDR3 runs to 13 residues. Germline assignment: CDR1 LGHDT and CDR2 YNNKEL (reference sequence). The CDR3 loop reads CASSQGFSYEQYF. CDR3 coding DNA: TGCGCCAGCAGCCAGGGCTTCTCCTACGAGCAGTACTTC.

This chain connects TRBV6-6 to TRBJ2-5; TRBD1 is a possible D gene (8 bases). CDR3 length: 14 amino acids. V lost 6 bases and J lost 5, with 16 bases in between. Germline loops: CDR1 MNHNY, CDR2 SVGAGI (reference sequence). CDR3 residues: CASRKQGEGETQYF. CDR3 coding DNA: TGTGCCAGCAGAAAACAGGGGGAGGGGGAGACCCAGTACTTC.

CDR3 nucleotides: TGTGCCAGCAGCCGGAACACCGGGGAGCTGTTTTTT. The encoded protein is CASSRNTGELFF. The gene calls are TRBV12-1 and TRBJ2-2; TRBD2 reflects the table's D call only, with no check against the DNA. TRBV12-1 is recorded as a pseudogene. This CDR3 is 12 amino acids long.

This chain connects TRBV5-1 to TRBJ1-5; D not resolved. Deletions cut 0 bases from V and 0 bases from J, with 7 bases between. The V gene's germline CDR1 is SGHRS and CDR2 YFSETQ. There are 15 residues in the CDR3. The CDR3 spells CASSLAGDSNQPQHF. CDR3 nucleotides: TGCGCCAGCAGCTTGGCCGGGGATAGCAATCAGCCCCAGCATTTT.

The V call is TRBV27, the J call TRBJ2-7, with TRBD1 matching over 7 bases. Germline lookup yields CDR1 MNHEY and CDR2 SMNVEV (reference sequence). Losses at the gene ends were 6 bases for V and 2 bases for J; bases not matched to a gene: 7. The CDR3 sequence is 14 residues long. CDR3 nucleotides: TGTGCCAGCAGCAAGACAGGGTCCCCCTACGAGCAGTACTTC. It is translated as CASSKTGSPYEQYF.

The chain is built from TRBV5-1 and TRBJ2-7; 9 bases line up with TRBD1. Germline V gives CDR1 SGHRS, CDR2 YFSETQ. The CDR3 covers 17 residues. V lost 0 bases and J lost 5; bases outside the gene matches: 12. Here the CDR3 DNA reads TGCGCCAGCAGCTTGGCCACCGGGACAGGGTACCCCCACGAGCAGTACTTC. Its protein product is CASSLATGTGYPHEQYF.

This chain joins TRBV5-8 and TRBJ1-2; 9 positions match TRBD1. CDR1 and CDR2 from the germline V gene are SGHTS and YDEGEE. The CDR3 totals 15 residues. Losses at the gene ends were 6 bases for V and 6 bases for J; bases not matched to a gene: 12. The CDR3 DNA reads as TGTGCCAGCAATAGGGGACAGGGAGGTAGAGATGGCTACACCTTC. Protein sequence: CASNRGQGGRDGYTF.

This sequence joins TRBV7-3 and TRBJ2-1; 10 positions agree with TRBD1. The germline V gene encodes CDR1 SGHTA and CDR2 FQGTGA. V trimming: 4 bases; J trimming: 4 bases; junction bases outside the gene matches: 4. The CDR3 extends over 15 amino acids. The CDR3 loop is CASSSRDRGYNEQFF. The CDR3 DNA sequence: TGTGCCAGCAGCTCCCGGGACAGGGGATACAATGAGCAGTTCTTC.

This chain links TRBV28 with TRBJ1-3; possible D gene TRBD1, 6 bases. Germline V gene data show CDR1 as MDHEN and CDR2 as SYDVKM. The CDR3 loop spans 17 amino acids. Trimming left V 1 base short and J 0 bases short, with 13 bases between. Written as DNA, the CDR3 is TGTGCCAGCAGTTTATTCGGCAGGGGATCCTCTGGAAACACCATATATTTT. Translating it yields CASSLFGRGSSGNTIYF.

This chain uses TRBV5-5 with TRBJ1-4, with 7 bases lining up with TRBD1. V was pared by 4 bases and J by 7 bases, with 10 bases of the junction left unmatched. This CDR3 comprises 15 residues. CDR1 is SGHKS, CDR2 YYEKEE, per germline (reference sequence). CDR3 nucleotide sequence: TGTGCCAGCAGCCCCCGACAGGGTACCTTTGAAAAACTGTTTTTT. It yields the protein CASSPRQGTFEKLFF.

The rearrangement links TRBV3-1 (or the pseudogene TRBV3-2) to TRBJ2-1, with no clear D. This CDR3 contains 13 residues. Per germline, CDR1 LGHDT and CDR2 YNNKEL (reference sequence). Between the trimmed V and J ends, which lost 1 base and 9 bases, there was a span of 10 bases. The CDR3 spells CASSQVTGGEQFF. The CDR3 nucleotides are TGTGCCAGCAGCCAAGTTACTGGTGGTGAGCAGTTCTTC.

In nucleotides, the CDR3 is TGTGCCAGCAGCGCTGTGGAGGGCAATCAGCCCCAGCATTTT. Residues: CASSAVEGNQPQHF. The chain uses TRBV3-1 (or the pseudogene TRBV3-2) and TRBJ1-5; no clear D. This CDR3 is built from 14 residues. Germline CDR1 and CDR2: LGHDT and YNNKEL (reference sequence). The germline V and J ends were trimmed by 5 bases and 2 bases, with 10 bases remaining between them.

V and J are TRBV19 and TRBJ2-2, with TRBD1 identical over 12 bases. Germline V CDR1 and CDR2: LNHDA, SQIVND (reference sequence). The CDR3 spans 14 residues. The junction had 9 bases not matched to a gene; V was cut back by 10 bases and J by 9 bases. CDR3 sequence (DNA): TGTGCCACCACCAGGGGACAGGGGGCCTGGGAGCTGTTTTTT. Translating it yields CATTRGQGAWELFF.

The chain carries TRBV5-1 and TRBJ2-5, with a weak D call TRBD2 (6 bases). Germline loops: CDR1 SGHRS, CDR2 YFSETQ. The CDR3 runs to 14 residues. The V end was cut by 3 bases, the J end by 1 base, with 10 bases between. CDR3 nucleotide sequence: TGCGCCAGCAGCTCAACTAGCACCCAAGAGACCCAGTACTTC. Amino acids: CASSSTSTQETQYF.

CDR3 sequence (DNA): TGTGCCAGCAGCTTAGTTTCTACAGGGACTATCTATGGCTACACCTTC. Translation gives CASSLVSTGTIYGYTF. This chain connects TRBV7-2 to TRBJ1-2, with a tentative D call TRBD1 (6 bases). The CDR3 is 16 amino acids. CDR1 is SGHTA and CDR2 is FQGNSA in the germline V gene. The V end lost 1 base, the J end lost 4 bases, and 16 bases lay between the germline ends.

The V call is TRBV10-3, the J call TRBJ1-1; D may be TRBD1 (5 bases). Germline V lookup: CDR1 ENHRY, CDR2 SYGVKD. V gave up 6 bases and J gave up 5 bases, with 13 bases separating them. The CDR3 length is 13 residues. CDR3 sequence reads: CAIRATVWTEAFF. The CDR3 DNA follows: TGTGCCATCAGGGCGACAGTTTGGACTGAAGCTTTCTTT.

For the CDR3, the DNA is TGTGCCAGCAGTAGACAGGGGGTAGGACAGATGAACACTGAAGCTTTCTTT. Its protein is CASSRQGVGQMNTEAFF. The rearrangement joins TRBV28 to TRBJ1-1; 9 nucleotides line up with TRBD1. V lost 5 bases and J lost 0; bases outside the gene matches: 10. Germline loops: CDR1 MDHEN, CDR2 SYDVKM. CDR3 length: 17 amino acids.

The chain couples TRBV6-5 to TRBJ1-1; D is ambiguous. CDR1 and CDR2 (germline): MNHEY, SVGAGI. V was trimmed by 6 bases and J by 4 bases, leaving 9 bases between them. CDR3 size: 12 residues. The CDR3 DNA is TGTGCCAGCAGGGACTGGTCCACTGAAGCTTTCTTT. Amino acids: CASRDWSTEAFF.

This clone was detected a few times. V is TRBV5-3 and J is TRBJ1-6, with TRBD1 identical over 9 bases. TRBV5-3 is annotated as an ORF whose role is uncertain. V gave up 3 bases and J gave up 5 bases; unmatched junction bases: 3. This CDR3 has 15 amino acids. The CDR3 sequence is CARSSGQGDNSPLHF. The DNA of the CDR3 is TGTGCCAGAAGCTCGGGACAGGGAGATAATTCACCCCTCCACTTT.

The CDR3 DNA is TGTGCCAGCACCCCTAGCGGGGGGGCTTACAATGAGCAGTTCTTC. As protein: CASTPSGGAYNEQFF. The V gene is TRBV6-2 or TRBV6-3, the J gene TRBJ2-1; TRBD2 agrees at 12 bases. The germline gives CDR1 MNHEY, CDR2 SVGEGT. Losses at the gene ends were 7 bases for V and 4 bases for J; bases not matched to a gene: 5. This CDR3 spans 15 amino acids.

The J gene is TRBJ1-5, the V gene TRBV5-5, with 7 nucleotides matching TRBD1. The CDR3 runs 15 residues. Trimming at V came to 4 bases and at J to 0 bases, leaving 4 bases not matched to a gene. CDR1 SGHKS and CDR2 YYEKEE come from the germline V gene (reference sequence). The CDR3 region is CASSRDSLSNQPQHF. The DNA of the CDR3 is TGTGCCAGCAGCCGGGACAGCCTTAGCAATCAGCCCCAGCATTTT. The full variable domain, in which reference TRBV5-5 and TRBJ1-5 provide the parts outside the CDR3, is DAGVTQSPTHLIKTRGQQVTLRCSPISGHKSVSWYQQVLGQGPQFIFQYYEKEERGRGNFPDRFSARQFPNYSSELNVNALLLGDSALYLCASSRDSLSNQPQHFGDGTRLSIL.